These T cell receptor beta chains were read from a single sample in a study of cytomegalovirus exposure and HLA in healthy donors. The repertoire was sequenced with immunoSEQ multiplex PCR; TCRdb's copy has only in-frame clones and lacks some. The sample carries more than 150,000 clones, 82% recorded once. Sequencing was performed on PBMCs. All receptors derive from a woman under 30 in good health and CMV-seronegative. CDR3s leave out the opening cysteine and the closing phenylalanine or tryptophan.

len	v_gene	j_gene	CDR3aa
11	TRBV7-8	TRBJ2-1	ASRSSSYNEQF
14	TRBV28	TRBJ1-1	ASNPTPGQDNETAF
15	TRBV27	TRBJ1-2	ASSPSGWDRVYYGYT
9	TRBV19	TRBJ1-1	ASSGTGVAF
11	TRBV10-3	TRBJ2-5	AISSQGPETQY
14	TRBV4-1	TRBJ2-1	ASSQLETGSYNEQF
13	TRBV28	TRBJ2-7	ASSQSGTGSHEQY
11	TRBV7-9	TRBJ1-5	ASQGPPNQPQH
15	TRBV7-9	TRBJ2-1	ASSLAGGQSTYNEQF
10	TRBV7-9	TRBJ1-6	ASGQGRSPLH
17	TRBV4-2	TRBJ1-5	ASSQMGQGAKVGYQPQH
13	TRBV6-5	TRBJ2-1	ASSYGTASYNEQF
12	TRBV19	TRBJ1-5	ASTQGSGNQPQH
13	TRBV28	NA	ASRDSGLADYEQY
16	TRBV5-1	TRBJ1-4	ASSLAAYGTNSNEKLF
13	TRBV27	TRBJ2-6	ASSSRGSGANVLT
9	TRBV6-6	TRBJ1-2	ASSYLGGYT
13	TRBV6-1	TRBJ2-3	ASSAPSGSTDTQY
14	TRBV14	TRBJ2-1	ASSREGGGLWDEQF
13	TRBV11-2	TRBJ2-1	ASSSHGQGADEQF
16	TRBV4-1	TRBJ2-3	ASSQSSYSGGEDDTQY
13	TRBV7-9	TRBJ1-3	AQEGTGPSGNTIY
13	TRBV4-1	TRBJ1-4	ASSALTGGNEKLF
12	TRBV27	TRBJ2-1	ASRSFSSYNEQF
12	TRBV7-2	TRBJ2-5	ASSLFGAQETQY
9	TRBV6-5	TRBJ1-1	ASSSRVKAF
11	TRBV6-5	TRBJ2-7	ASSYTRSYEQY
14	TRBV29-1	TRBJ2-1	SVDLTGLAGVNEQF
12	TRBV27	TRBJ2-1	ASSITSSYNEQF
11	TRBV7-9	TRBJ2-3	ASTNGDTDTQY
11	TRBV5-1	TRBJ2-4	ASSLGGENIQY
18	TRBV10-1	TRBJ2-1	ASSLGTSGSVWGSYNEQF
12	TRBV18	TRBJ2-7	ASSPEGNYYEQY
15	TRBV27	TRBJ2-3	ASSLSGLALPRDTQY
13	TRBV27	TRBJ2-3	ASSLRRLSTDTQY
14	TRBV7-6	TRBJ1-3	ASSFHMGEVGNTIY
12	TRBV7-6	TRBJ1-2	ASSSGQGRYGYT
11	TRBV11-2	TRBJ2-5	ASSLVAGETQY
12	TRBV30	TRBJ1-3	AWSRQGTGNTIY
13	TRBV11-2	TRBJ1-3	ASSFLSGRPNTIY
14	TRBV7-3	TRBJ2-2	ASRNIAGVGTGELF
11	TRBV2	TRBJ1-1	ASSRERGTEAF
12	TRBV11-3	TRBJ1-1	ASSHGGGGTEAF
13	TRBV4-1	TRBJ2-7	ASSHRTDSSYEQY
14	TRBV28	TRBJ2-1	ASRPSGTGSYNEQF
15	TRBV5-1	TRBJ1-2	ASSFLGQGSRHYGYT
13	TRBV9	TRBJ2-5	ASSVDAGAGETQY
12	TRBV2	TRBJ2-3	ASSEETSTDTQY
11	TRBV9	TRBJ1-2	ASSVEAGNGYT
9	TRBV7-6	TRBJ2-5	ASSTYETQY
13	TRBV19	TRBJ2-3	ASSGREGFTDTQY
13	TRBV6-1	TRBJ1-2	ASSEGTGGSYGYT